The clone carrying this T cell receptor (beta chain) was observed once. The data derive from a study of blood T cell repertoires in COVID-19. Study summary: The origin of the acute and convalescent COVID-19 samples was the United States, Italy and Spain. The cDNA or gDNA used as material had been derived from T cells, B-cell-depleted T cells, or PBMCs.

Trimming shortened V by 1 base and J by 2 bases, and 8 bases separated the two germline ends. The germline gives CDR1 LNHDA, CDR2 SQIVND (reference sequence). CDR3 length: 14 amino acids. Authors' methods: Using reference gene primer amplification, nucleated cell counts were estimated. TCRdb's table, derived via immunoSEQ multiplex PCR, lists solely in-frame clones and lacks some. V and J calls and clone size are given by that table; D and trimming were obtained from the DNA. The table includes about 180,000 clones, over 75% detected once. Sequencing was carried out using peripheral blood. The chain recombines TRBV19 with TRBJ1-1; weak D call: TRBD1 (5 bases). This TCR derives from a man between 65 and 85 years old with active or convalescent COVID-19. The CDR3 sequence is CASSIVGQNTEAFF. CDR3 nucleotides: TGTGCCAGTAGTATAGTCGGACAAAACACTGAAGCTTTCTTT. Full variable domain (outside the CDR3, taken from reference TRBV19 and TRBJ1-1): DGGITQSPKYLFRKEGQNVTLSCEQNLNHDAMYWYRQDPGQGLRLIYYSQIVNDFQKGDIAEGYSVSREKKESFPLTVTSAQKNPTAFYLCASSIVGQNTEAFFGQGTRLTVV.